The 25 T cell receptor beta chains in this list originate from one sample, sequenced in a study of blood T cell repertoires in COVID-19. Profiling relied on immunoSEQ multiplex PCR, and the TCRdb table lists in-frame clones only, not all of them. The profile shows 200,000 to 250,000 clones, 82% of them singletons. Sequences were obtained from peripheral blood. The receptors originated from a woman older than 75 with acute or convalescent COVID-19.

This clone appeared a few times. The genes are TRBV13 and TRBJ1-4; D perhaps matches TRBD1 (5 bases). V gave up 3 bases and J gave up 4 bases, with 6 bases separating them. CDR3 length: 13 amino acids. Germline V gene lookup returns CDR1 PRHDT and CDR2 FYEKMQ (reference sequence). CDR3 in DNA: TGTGCCAGCAGCTTCGACAGTAATGAAAAACTGTTTTTT. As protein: CASSFDSNEKLFF.

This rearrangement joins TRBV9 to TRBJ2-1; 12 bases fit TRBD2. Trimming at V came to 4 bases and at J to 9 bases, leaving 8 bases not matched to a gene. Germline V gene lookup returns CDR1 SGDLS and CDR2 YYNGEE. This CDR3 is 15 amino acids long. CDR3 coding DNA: TGTGCCAGCAGCACCCGACTAGCGGGGGATGGTGAGCAGTTCTTC. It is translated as CASSTRLAGDGEQFF.

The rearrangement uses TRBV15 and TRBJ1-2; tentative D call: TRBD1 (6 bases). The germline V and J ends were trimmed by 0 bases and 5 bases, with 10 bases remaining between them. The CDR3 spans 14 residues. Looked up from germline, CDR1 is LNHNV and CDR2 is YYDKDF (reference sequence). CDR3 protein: CATSRDRGDYGYTF. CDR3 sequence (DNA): TGTGCCACCAGCAGAGACAGGGGAGATTATGGCTACACCTTC.

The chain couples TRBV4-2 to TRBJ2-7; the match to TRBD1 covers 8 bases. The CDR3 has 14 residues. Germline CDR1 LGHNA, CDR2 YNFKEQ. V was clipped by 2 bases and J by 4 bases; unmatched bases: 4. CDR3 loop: CASSQRTGTYEQYF. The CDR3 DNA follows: TGTGCCAGCAGCCAAAGGACAGGGACTTACGAGCAGTACTTC.

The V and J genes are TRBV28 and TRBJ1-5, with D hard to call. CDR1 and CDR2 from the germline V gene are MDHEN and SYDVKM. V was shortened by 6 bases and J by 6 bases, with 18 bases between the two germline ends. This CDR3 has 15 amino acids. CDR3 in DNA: TGTGCCAGCAGACCCCAGACGGGGATAGGTCAGCCCCAGCATTTT. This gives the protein CASRPQTGIGQPQHF.

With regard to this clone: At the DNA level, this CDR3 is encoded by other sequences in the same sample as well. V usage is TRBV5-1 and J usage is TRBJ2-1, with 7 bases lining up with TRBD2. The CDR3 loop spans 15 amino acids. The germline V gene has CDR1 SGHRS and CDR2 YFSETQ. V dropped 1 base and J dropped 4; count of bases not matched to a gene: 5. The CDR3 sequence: CASSLTSGDYNEQFF. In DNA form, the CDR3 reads TGCGCCAGCAGCTTGACCAGCGGGGATTACAATGAGCAGTTCTTC. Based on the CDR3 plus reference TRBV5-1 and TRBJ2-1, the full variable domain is KAGVTQTPRYLIKTRGQQVTLSCSPISGHRSVSWYQQTPGQGLQFLFEYFSETQRNKGNFPGRFSGRQFSNSRSEMNVSTLELGDSALYLCASSLTSGDYNEQFFGPGTRLTVL.

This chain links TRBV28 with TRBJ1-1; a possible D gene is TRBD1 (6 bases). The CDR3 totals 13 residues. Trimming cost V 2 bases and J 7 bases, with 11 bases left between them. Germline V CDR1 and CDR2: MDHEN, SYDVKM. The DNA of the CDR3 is TGTGCCAGCAGTTTAGGGGGGGGCCTTGAAGCTTTCTTT. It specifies CASSLGGGLEAFF.

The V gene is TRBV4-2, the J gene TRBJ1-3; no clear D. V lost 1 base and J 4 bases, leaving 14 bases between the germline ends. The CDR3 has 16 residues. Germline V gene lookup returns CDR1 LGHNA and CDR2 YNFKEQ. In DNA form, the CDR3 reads TGTGCCAGCAGCCAAGGAGGGAGTCATTCGGGAAACACCATATATTTT. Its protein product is CASSQGGSHSGNTIYF.

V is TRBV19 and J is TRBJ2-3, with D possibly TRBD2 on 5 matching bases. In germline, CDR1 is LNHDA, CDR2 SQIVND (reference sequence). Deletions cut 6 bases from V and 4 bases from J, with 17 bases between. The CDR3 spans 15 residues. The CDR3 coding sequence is TGTGCCAGTAGCCCCCTAGCCCTCGGGGCAGATACGCAGTATTTT. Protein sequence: CASSPLALGADTQYF.

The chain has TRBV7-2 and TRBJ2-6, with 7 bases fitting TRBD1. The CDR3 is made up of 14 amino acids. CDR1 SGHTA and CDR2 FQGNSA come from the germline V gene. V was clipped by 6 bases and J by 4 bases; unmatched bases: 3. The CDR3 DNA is TGTGCCAGCAGACGACAGGGAGGGGCCAACGTCCTGACTTTC. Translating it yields CASRRQGGANVLTF.

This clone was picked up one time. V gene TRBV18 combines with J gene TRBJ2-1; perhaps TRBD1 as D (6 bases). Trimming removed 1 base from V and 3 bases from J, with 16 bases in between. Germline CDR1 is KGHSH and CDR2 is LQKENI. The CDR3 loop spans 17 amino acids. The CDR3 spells CASSPRPGVIFYNEQFF. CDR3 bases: TGTGCCAGCTCACCACGACCAGGGGTAATATTCTACAATGAGCAGTTCTTC.

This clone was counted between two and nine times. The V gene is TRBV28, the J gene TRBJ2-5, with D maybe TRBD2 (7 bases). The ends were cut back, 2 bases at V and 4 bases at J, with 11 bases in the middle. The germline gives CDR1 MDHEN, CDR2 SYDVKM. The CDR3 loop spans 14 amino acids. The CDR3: CASSLAGASETQYF. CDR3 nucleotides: TGTGCCAGCAGTTTAGCGGGGGCCTCAGAGACCCAGTACTTC. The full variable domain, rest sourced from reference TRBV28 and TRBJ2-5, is DVKVTQSSRYLVKRTGEKVFLECVQDMDHENMFWYRQDPGLGLRLIYFSYDVKMKEKGDIPEGYSVSREKKERFSLILESASTNQTSMYLCASSLAGASETQYFGPGTRLLVL.

CDR3 sequence: CASSPGTGRVNEQFF. CDR3 DNA sequence: TGTGCCAGCAGTCCCGGGACAGGGAGGGTCAATGAGCAGTTCTTC. The chain employs TRBV6-6 and TRBJ2-1; 9 bases are a match to TRBD1. J lost 6 bases, V lost 5 bases, and 8 bases had no gene match. The CDR3 runs 15 residues. CDR1 MNHNY and CDR2 SVGAGI come from the germline V gene (reference sequence).

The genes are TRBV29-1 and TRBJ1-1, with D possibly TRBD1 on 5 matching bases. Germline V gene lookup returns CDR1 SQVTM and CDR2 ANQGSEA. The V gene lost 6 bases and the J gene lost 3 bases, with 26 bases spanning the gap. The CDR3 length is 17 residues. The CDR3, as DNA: TGCAGCGTCTCTAAGACCTGGGACTTAAGGGGAGACACTGAAGCTTTCTTT. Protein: CSVSKTWDLRGDTEAFF.

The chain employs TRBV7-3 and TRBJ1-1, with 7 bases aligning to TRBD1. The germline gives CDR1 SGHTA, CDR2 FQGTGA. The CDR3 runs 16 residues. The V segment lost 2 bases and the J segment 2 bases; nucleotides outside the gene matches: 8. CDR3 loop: CASSLSGTVSNTEAFF. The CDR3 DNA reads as TGTGCCAGCAGCTTATCCGGGACAGTGTCCAACACTGAAGCTTTCTTT.

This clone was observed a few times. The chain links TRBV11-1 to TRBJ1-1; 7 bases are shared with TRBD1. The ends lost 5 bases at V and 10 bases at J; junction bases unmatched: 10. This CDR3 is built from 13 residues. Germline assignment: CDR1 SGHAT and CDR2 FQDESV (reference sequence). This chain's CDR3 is CASSPTDYRGAFF. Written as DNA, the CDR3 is TGTGCCAGCAGCCCAACGGATTACAGGGGAGCTTTCTTT.

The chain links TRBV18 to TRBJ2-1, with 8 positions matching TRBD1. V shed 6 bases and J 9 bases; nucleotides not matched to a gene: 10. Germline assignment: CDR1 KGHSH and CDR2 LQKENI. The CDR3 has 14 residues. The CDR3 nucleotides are TGTGCCAGCTCCGAGGAGGGACAGGCAGCTGAGCAGTTCTTC. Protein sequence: CASSEEGQAAEQFF.

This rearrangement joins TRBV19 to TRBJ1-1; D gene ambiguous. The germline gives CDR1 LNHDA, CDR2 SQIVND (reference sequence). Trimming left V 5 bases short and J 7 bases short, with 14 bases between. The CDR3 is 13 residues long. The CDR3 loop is CASSSQHNLEAFF. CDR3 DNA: TGTGCCAGTAGTTCACAGCACAACCTTGAAGCTTTCTTT.

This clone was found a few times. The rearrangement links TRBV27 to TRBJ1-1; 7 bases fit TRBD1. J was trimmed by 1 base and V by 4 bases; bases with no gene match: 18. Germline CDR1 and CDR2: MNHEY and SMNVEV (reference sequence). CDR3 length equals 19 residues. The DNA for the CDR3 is TGTGCCAGCAGTTCCGGGACAGCACCATCCCGACGTAAGAACACTGAAGCTTTCTTT. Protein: CASSSGTAPSRRKNTEAFF.

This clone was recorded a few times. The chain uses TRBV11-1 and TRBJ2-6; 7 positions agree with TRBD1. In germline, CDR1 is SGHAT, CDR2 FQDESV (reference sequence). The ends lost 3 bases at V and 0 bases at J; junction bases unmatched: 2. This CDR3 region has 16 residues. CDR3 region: CASSLAGGSGANVLTF. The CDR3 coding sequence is TGTGCCAGCAGCTTGGCAGGGGGCTCTGGGGCCAACGTCCTGACTTTC.

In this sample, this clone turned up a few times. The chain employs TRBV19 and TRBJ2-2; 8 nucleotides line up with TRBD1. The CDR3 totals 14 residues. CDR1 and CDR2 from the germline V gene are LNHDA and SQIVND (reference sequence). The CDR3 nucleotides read TGTGCAGCCAGGGGGCAGGGGAACACCGGGGAGCTGTTTTTT. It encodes CAARGQGNTGELFF.

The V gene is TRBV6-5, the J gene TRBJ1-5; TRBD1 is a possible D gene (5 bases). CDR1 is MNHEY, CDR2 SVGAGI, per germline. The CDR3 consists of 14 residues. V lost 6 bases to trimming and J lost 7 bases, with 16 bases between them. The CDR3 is CASRFWGGGQPQHF. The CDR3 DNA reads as TGTGCCAGCAGGTTTTGGGGCGGGGGGCAGCCCCAGCATTTT.

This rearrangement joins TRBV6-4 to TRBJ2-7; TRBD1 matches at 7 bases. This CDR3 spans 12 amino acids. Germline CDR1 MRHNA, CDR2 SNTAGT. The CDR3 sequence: CDPGTAYYEQYF. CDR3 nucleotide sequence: TGTGACCCCGGGACAGCATACTACGAGCAGTACTTC.

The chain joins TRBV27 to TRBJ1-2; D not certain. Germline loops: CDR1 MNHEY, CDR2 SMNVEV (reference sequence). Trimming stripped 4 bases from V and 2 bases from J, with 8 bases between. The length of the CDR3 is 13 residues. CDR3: CASSSLRNYGYTF. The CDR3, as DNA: TGTGCCAGCAGTTCCCTCAGAAACTATGGCTACACCTTC.

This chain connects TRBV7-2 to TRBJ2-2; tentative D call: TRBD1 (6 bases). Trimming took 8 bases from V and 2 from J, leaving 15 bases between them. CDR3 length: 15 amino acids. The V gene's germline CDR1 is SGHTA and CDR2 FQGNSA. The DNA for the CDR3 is TGTGCCAGCCCCCGGACAGCCCAAAACACCGGGGAGCTGTTTTTT. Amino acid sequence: CASPRTAQNTGELFF.